This record concerns one TCR beta chain sequence. No antigen is known for it. The library was made from cDNA and included unique molecular identifiers. TCRdb used MiXCR to reprocess the PCR reads, holding one entry per CDR3 protein. The table lists hundreds of thousands of distinct CDR3 sequences, more than 30% of them singletons, with around 8% in the top ten. These data come from a study of post-analysis software for immune sequencing data. The overall study: Both relapsing-remitting and secondary progressive multiple sclerosis featured among the disease courses, as did progressive-relapsing multiple sclerosis.

V trimming: 4 bases; J trimming: 4 bases; junction bases outside the gene matches: 10. CDR1 and CDR2 from the germline V gene are SGHRS and YFSETQ. CDR3 size: 17 residues. Study conclusions and caveats: Several TRBV segments were more frequent in patients than controls; TRBV5-6, TRBV5-1 and TRBV20-1 belonged to this group.

The chain links TRBV5-1 to TRBJ2-7; 14 bases are a match to TRBD2. Sequenced material: blood. This TCR derives from a girl under 10 years old with multiple sclerosis. The CDR3 loop is CASSLGTSGRMVYEQYF. The DNA of the CDR3 is TGCGCCAGCAGCCTCGGGACTAGCGGGAGAATGGTTTACGAGCAGTACTTC. Full variable domain (remainder filled in from reference TRBV5-1 and TRBJ2-7): KAGVTQTPRYLIKTRGQQVTLSCSPISGHRSVSWYQQTPGQGLQFLFEYFSETQRNKGNFPGRFSGRQFSNSRSEMNVSTLELGDSALYLCASSLGTSGRMVYEQYFGPGTRLTVT.